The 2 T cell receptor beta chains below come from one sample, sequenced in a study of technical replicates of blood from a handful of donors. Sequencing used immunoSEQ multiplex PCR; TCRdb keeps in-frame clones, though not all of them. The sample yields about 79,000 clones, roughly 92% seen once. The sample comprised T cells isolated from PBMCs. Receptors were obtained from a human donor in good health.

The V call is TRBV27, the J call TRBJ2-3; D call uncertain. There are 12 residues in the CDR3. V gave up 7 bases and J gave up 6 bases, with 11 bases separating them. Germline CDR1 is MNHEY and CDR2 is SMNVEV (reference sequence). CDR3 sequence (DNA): TGTGCCAGCAACAAGAACGGGGATACGCAGTATTTT. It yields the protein CASNKNGDTQYF.

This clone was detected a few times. CDR3 nucleotides: TGCAGTGCTAGGGAGTACACTGAAGCTTTCTTT. Translated, it gives CSAREYTEAFF. This chain joins TRBV20-1 and TRBJ1-1; D remains unclear. From germline, CDR1 is DFQATT and CDR2 SNEGSKA (reference sequence). V shed 3 bases and J shed 3 bases, with 5 bases lying between them. The CDR3 sequence is 11 residues long.